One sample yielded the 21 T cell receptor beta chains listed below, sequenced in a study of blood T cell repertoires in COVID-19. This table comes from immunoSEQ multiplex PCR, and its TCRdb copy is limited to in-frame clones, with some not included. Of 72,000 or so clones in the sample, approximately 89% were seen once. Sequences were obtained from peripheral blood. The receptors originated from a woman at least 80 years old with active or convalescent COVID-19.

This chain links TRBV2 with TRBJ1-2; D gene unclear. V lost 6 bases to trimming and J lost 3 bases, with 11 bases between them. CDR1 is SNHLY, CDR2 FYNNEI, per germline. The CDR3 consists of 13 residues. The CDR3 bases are TGTGCCAGCAGGGGCGTAACCCACTATGGCTACACCTTC. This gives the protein CASRGVTHYGYTF.

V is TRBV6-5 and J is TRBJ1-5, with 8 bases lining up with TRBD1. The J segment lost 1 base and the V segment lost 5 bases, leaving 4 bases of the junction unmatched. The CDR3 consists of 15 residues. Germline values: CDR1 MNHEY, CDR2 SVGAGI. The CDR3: CASSLRQGSNQPQHF. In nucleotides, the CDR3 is TGTGCCAGCAGTCTTAGACAGGGGAGCAATCAGCCCCAGCATTTT.

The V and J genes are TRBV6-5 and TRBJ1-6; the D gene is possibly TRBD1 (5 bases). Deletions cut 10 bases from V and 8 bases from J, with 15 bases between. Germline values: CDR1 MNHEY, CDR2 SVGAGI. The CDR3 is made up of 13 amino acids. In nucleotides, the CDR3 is TGTGCCACCCGGTCGGGGGGTTATTCACCCCTCCACTTT. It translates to CATRSGGYSPLHF.

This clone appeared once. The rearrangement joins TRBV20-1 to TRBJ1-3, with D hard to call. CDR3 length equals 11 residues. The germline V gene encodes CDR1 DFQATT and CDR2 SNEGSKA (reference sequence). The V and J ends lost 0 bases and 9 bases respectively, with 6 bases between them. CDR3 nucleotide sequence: TGCAGTGCTAGAGACCCTCCCACCATATATTTT. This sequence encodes CSARDPPTIYF.

CDR3 residues: CATSSGQGEPYEQYF. CDR3 DNA: TGTGCCACCTCATCGGGGCAGGGGGAGCCCTACGAGCAGTACTTC. This chain joins TRBV6-5 and TRBJ2-7; 7 bases map to TRBD1. The trim removed 10 bases at V and 2 bases at J, leaving 14 bases unmatched. CDR1 and CDR2 from the germline V gene are MNHEY and SVGAGI. This CDR3 contains 15 residues.

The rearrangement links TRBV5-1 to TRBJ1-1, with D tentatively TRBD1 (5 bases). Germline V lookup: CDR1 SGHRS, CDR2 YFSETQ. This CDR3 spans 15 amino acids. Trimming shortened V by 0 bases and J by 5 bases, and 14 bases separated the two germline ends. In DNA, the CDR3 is TGCGCCAGCAGCTTGGAAACTCGGGGGGTGACTGAAGCTTTCTTT. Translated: CASSLETRGVTEAFF.

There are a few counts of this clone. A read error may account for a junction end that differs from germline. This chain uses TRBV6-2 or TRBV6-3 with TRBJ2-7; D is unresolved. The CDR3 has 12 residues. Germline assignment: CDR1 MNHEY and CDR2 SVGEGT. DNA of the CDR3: TGTGCCAGCAGTTATTTTGAGTCCCATTATAACTTC. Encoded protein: CASSYFESHYNF.

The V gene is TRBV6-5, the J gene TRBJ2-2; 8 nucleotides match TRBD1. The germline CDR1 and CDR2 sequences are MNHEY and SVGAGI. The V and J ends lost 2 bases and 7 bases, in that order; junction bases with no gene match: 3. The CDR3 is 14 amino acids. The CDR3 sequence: CASSYIGTGGELFF. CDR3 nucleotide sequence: TGTGCCAGCAGTTACATCGGGACAGGCGGGGAGCTGTTTTTT.

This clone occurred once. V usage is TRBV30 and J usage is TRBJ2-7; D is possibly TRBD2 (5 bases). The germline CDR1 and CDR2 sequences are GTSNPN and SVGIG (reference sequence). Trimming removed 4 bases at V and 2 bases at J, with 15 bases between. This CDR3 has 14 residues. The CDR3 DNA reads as TGTGCCTGGACCCCGGGATCCTTGGCCTACGAGCAGTACTTC. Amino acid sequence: CAWTPGSLAYEQYF.

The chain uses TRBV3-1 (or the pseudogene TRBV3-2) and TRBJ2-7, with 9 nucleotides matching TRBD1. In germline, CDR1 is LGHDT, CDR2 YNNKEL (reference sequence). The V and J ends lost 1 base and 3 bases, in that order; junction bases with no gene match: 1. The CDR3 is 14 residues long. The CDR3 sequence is CASSQGQGDYEQYF. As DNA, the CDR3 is TGTGCCAGCAGCCAAGGACAGGGGGACTACGAGCAGTACTTC.

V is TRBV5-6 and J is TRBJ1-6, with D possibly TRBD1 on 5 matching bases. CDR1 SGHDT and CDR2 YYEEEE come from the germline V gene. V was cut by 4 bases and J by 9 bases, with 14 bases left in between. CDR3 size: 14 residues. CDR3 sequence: CASSTGLLSSPLHF. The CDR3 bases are TGTGCCAGCAGCACGGGACTCCTGAGTTCACCCCTCCACTTT.

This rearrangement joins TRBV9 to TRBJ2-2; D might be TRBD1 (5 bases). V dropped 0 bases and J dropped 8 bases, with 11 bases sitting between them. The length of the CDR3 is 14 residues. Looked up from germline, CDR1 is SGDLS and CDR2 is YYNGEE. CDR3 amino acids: CASSVVVGLGELFF. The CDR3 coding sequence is TGTGCCAGCAGCGTAGTTGTGGGGCTGGGGGAGCTGTTTTTT.

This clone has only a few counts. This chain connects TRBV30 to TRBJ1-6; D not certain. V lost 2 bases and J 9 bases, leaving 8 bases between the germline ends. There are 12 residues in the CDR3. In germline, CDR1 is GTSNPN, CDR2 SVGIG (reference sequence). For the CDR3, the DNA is TGTGCCTGGAGTCCCTCGGGTTCACCCCTCCACTTT. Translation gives CAWSPSGSPLHF.

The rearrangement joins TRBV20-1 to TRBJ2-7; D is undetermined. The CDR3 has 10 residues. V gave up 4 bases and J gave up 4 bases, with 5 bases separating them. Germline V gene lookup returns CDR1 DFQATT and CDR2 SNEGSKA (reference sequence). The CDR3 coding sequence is TGCAGTGCTACCGGTTACGAGCAGTACTTC. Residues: CSATGYEQYF.

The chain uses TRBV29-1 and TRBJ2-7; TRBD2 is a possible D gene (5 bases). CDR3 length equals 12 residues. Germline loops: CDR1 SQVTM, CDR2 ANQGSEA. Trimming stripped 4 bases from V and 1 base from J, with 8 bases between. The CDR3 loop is CSVVDLSYEQYF. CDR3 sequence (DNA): TGCAGCGTTGTGGACTTATCCTACGAGCAGTACTTC.

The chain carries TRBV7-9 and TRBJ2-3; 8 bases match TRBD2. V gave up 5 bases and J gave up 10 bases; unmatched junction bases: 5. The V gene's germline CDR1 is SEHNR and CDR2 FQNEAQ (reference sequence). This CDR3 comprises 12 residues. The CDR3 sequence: CASSPGGAPQYF. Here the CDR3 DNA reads TGTGCCAGCAGCCCGGGAGGGGCTCCGCAGTATTTT.

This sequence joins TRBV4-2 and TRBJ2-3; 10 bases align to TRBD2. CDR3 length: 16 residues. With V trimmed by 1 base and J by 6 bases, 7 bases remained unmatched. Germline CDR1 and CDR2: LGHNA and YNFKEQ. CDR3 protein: CASSQASGGPPDTQYF. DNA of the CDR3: TGTGCCAGCAGCCAAGCTAGCGGGGGCCCCCCGGATACGCAGTATTTT.

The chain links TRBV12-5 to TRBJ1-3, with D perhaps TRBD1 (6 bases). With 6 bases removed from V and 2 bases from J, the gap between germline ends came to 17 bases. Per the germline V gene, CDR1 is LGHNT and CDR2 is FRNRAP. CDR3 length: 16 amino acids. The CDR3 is CASGAQGRKTGNTIYF. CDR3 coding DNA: TGTGCTAGTGGCGCACAGGGCCGAAAGACTGGAAACACCATATATTTT.

CDR3: CASSQVTSWGDNEQFF. In nucleotides, the CDR3 is TGCGCCAGCAGCCAGGTAACTAGTTGGGGGGACAATGAGCAGTTCTTC. V usage is TRBV4-1 and J usage is TRBJ2-1; tentatively, D is TRBD2 (6 bases). CDR3 length equals 16 residues. The V end lost 3 bases, the J end lost 5 bases, and 17 bases lay between the germline ends. Germline CDR1 and CDR2: MGHRA and YSYEKL.

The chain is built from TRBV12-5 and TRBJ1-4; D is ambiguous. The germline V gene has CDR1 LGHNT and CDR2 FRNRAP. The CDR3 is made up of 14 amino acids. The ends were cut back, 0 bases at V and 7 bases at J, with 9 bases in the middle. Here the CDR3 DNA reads TGTGCTAGTGGTTTGGTACGTAGTTTTGAAAAACTGTTTTTT. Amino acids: CASGLVRSFEKLFF. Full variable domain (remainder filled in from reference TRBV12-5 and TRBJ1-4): DARVTQTPRHKVTEMGQEVTMRCQPILGHNTVFWYRQTMMQGLELLAYFRNRAPLDDSGMPKDRFSAEMPDATLATLKIQPSEPRDSAVYFCASGLVRSFEKLFFGSGTQLSVL.

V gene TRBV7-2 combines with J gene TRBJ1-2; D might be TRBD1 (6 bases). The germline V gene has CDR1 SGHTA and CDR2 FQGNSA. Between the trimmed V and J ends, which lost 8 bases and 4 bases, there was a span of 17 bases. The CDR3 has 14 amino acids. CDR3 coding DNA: TGTGCCAGCGGCCCCCGCACAGGGACCTATGGCTACACCTTC. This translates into CASGPRTGTYGYTF.